A single sample gave rise to the 16 T cell receptor beta chains below, sequenced in a study of T cells in Graves' hyperthyroidism and ophthalmopathy. RNA transcripts provided the source from which TCR beta CDR3 regions were amplified. Initially, a first-round RT-PCR of the TCR CDR3 employed the HTBI primer set. TCRdb itself ran the multiplex PCR reads through MiXCR, one entry per CDR3 protein. This table has tens of thousands of distinct CDR3 sequences, around 50% appearing once. Sequencing was done on a sample of blood. These receptor sequences come from a woman between 55 and 75 years old with Graves' ophthalmopathy.

This clonotype was detected many times. V and J are TRBV19 and TRBJ1-1; D remains ambiguous. V lost 3 bases and J 5 bases, leaving 13 bases between the germline ends. CDR1 is LNHDA, CDR2 SQIVND, per germline (reference sequence). The CDR3 totals 14 residues. CDR3 coding DNA: TGTGCCAGTAGTATCCAGTTTAGAGGGACTGAAGCTTTCTTT. The encoded protein is CASSIQFRGTEAFF.

The genes are TRBV7-6 and TRBJ2-7; 14 positions match TRBD2. The CDR3 covers 18 residues. After removal of 0 bases from V and 3 bases from J, the junction contained 7 bases not matched to a gene. The germline gives CDR1 SGHVS, CDR2 FNYEAQ. DNA for the CDR3: TGTGCCAGCAGCTTAGCGGCTAGGACTAGCGGGGGGTTCTACGAGCAGTACTTC. Its translation: CASSLAARTSGGFYEQYF.

This clonotype was picked up a small number of times. The chain recombines TRBV9 with TRBJ2-1; 8 bases fit TRBD2. V lost 3 bases and J lost 4; bases outside the gene matches: 6. CDR1 is SGDLS and CDR2 is YYNGEE in the germline V gene. The CDR3 is 15 amino acids. The CDR3 bases are TGTGCCAGCAGCGCGCCCATAGCGGGGTACAATGAGCAGTTCTTC. Its protein is CASSAPIAGYNEQFF.

The chain links TRBV20-1 to TRBJ2-1; 13 positions match TRBD2. Germline CDR1 DFQATT, CDR2 SNEGSKA (reference sequence). This CDR3 has 15 amino acids. J was trimmed by 8 bases and V by 6 bases; bases with no gene match: 10. The CDR3 bases are TGCAGTGCCCCAGGGACTAGCGGGATCAGCGATGAGCAGTTCTTC. Translating it yields CSAPGTSGISDEQFF.

Regarding this clonotype: A much bigger clone sits one base away, suggesting this may be a read error. V and J are TRBV6-2 or TRBV6-3 and TRBJ2-7; D is ambiguous. The germline gives CDR1 MNHEY, CDR2 SVGEGT. V was trimmed by 0 bases and J by 2 bases, leaving 14 bases between them. This CDR3 contains 16 residues. In nucleotides, the CDR3 is TGTGCCAGCAGTTACTCTATCCTGGTCAGCGCCTACGAGCAGTACTTC. This translates into CASSYSILVSAYEQYF.

As regards this clonotype: The DNA is left out, because the CDR3 cannot be placed on it with certainty; the CDR3 is given as TCRdb lists it. The chain carries TRBV7-2 and TRBJ1-2; TRBD1 was called by the table and not checked on the DNA. From germline, CDR1 is SGHTA and CDR2 FQGNSA. The CDR3 region is 22 residues in length, termini included. CDR3 loop: CASSFYICSAPGQGPVYYGYTF.

The table lists this clonotype with many counts. V is TRBV20-1 and J is TRBJ2-1; D gene unclear. CDR3 size: 15 residues. Germline CDR1 reads DFQATT; CDR2 reads SNEGSKA (reference sequence). The V end lost 0 bases, the J end lost 0 bases, and 9 bases lay between the germline ends. CDR3 in amino acids: CSARDPWSSYNEQFF. For the CDR3, the DNA is TGCAGTGCTAGAGACCCATGGAGCTCCTACAATGAGCAGTTCTTC.

At least ten counts were recorded for this clonotype. This sequence joins TRBV10-1 and TRBJ2-3; no clear D. V was clipped by 0 bases and J by 5 bases, with 9 bases between them. Germline V gene sequence: CDR1 WNHNN, CDR2 SYGVQD (reference sequence). The CDR3 has 14 amino acids. The CDR3, as DNA: TGCGCCAGCAGTGAGTCGACCACGGGAGATACGCAGTATTTT. This gives the protein CASSESTTGDTQYF.

This clonotype was seen ten or more times. This chain uses TRBV7-3 with TRBJ2-1; possible D gene TRBD1, 6 bases. Between the trimmed V and J ends, which lost 5 bases and 5 bases, there was a span of 10 bases. Germline values: CDR1 SGHTA, CDR2 FQGTGA. The CDR3 totals 13 residues. CDR3 in DNA: TGTGCCAGCAGCAAGGGACACAACAATGAGCAGTTCTTC. Translating it yields CASSKGHNNEQFF.

The chain has TRBV5-1 and TRBJ2-1; D might be TRBD1 (5 bases). Germline lookup yields CDR1 SGHRS and CDR2 YFSETQ. The CDR3 is 16 residues long. V was pared by 6 bases and J by 9 bases, with 25 bases between. The CDR3 spells CASTKAAGSTNSEQFF. The DNA for the CDR3 is TGCGCCAGCACCAAGGCGGCAGGGTCCACTAATAGTGAGCAGTTCTTC.

In its sample, this clonotype was seen many times. The V call is TRBV11-3, the J call TRBJ2-7, with unresolved D. Trimming took off 1 base at V and 0 bases at J, with 10 bases between the two ends. The CDR3 has 15 residues. Looked up from germline, CDR1 is SGHNT and CDR2 is YENEEA. The CDR3 sequence is CASSLGGPSSYEQYF. The CDR3 region has the DNA TGTGCCAGCAGCTTAGGCGGACCCAGCTCCTACGAGCAGTACTTC.

About this clonotype itself: A much larger clone sits a single nucleotide away, making a read error possible. The chain uses TRBV6-4 and TRBJ2-5; perhaps TRBD1 as D (5 bases). Per germline, CDR1 MRHNA and CDR2 SNTAGT. The CDR3 runs to 15 residues. V was pared by 5 bases and J by 2 bases, with 15 bases between. CDR3 DNA sequence: TGTGCCAGCAGTTTACGAGTGGGGCCTCAAGAGACCCAGTACTTC. Translated: CASSLRVGPQETQYF.

The chain carries TRBV29-1 and TRBJ2-3; 10 bases fit TRBD2. Unmatched junction bases numbered 10, after V lost 3 bases and J lost 4 bases. This CDR3 comprises 16 residues. The germline V gene has CDR1 SQVTM and CDR2 ANQGSEA. The CDR3 sequence: CSVETGLAGAADTQYF. The DNA of the CDR3 is TGCAGCGTTGAGACAGGTCTAGCGGGAGCAGCAGATACGCAGTATTTT.

The chain couples TRBV20-1 to TRBJ1-4; no definite D call. The germline V and J ends were trimmed by 3 bases and 10 bases, with 12 bases remaining between them. The CDR3 runs to 12 residues. Germline CDR1 reads DFQATT; CDR2 reads SNEGSKA (reference sequence). The CDR3 is CSARSGEVKLFF. The CDR3 nucleotides read TGCAGTGCTAGGTCAGGAGAGGTAAAACTGTTTTTT.

Comments on this clonotype: An end of the junction does not agree with germline; a read error may underlie this. The chain is built from TRBV10-1 and TRBJ2-1, with 14 bases matching TRBD2. CDR1 is WNHNN, CDR2 SYGVQD, per germline (reference sequence). The CDR3 sequence is 18 residues long. The CDR3 protein is CASSEGTSGGPIYNKQFF. The CDR3 nucleotides read TGTGCCAGCAGTGAAGGGACTAGCGGGGGCCCTATATACAATAAGCAGTTCTTC.

The chain uses TRBV6-2 or TRBV6-3 and TRBJ2-5; 8 bases fit TRBD2. The CDR3 consists of 15 residues. The V segment lost 8 bases and the J segment 2 bases; nucleotides outside the gene matches: 10. CDR1 and CDR2 from the germline V gene are MNHEY and SVGEGT. CDR3 amino acids: CASGRIPGGQETQYF. The CDR3 nucleotides read TGTGCCAGCGGAAGGATTCCGGGGGGGCAAGAGACCCAGTACTTC.